This TCR beta chain came from a study of cytomegalovirus exposure and HLA in healthy donors. Both 60 Vbeta primers and 13 Jbeta primers went into the PCR. How the authors handled the data: Later work found around 85 million unique TCR beta chains, with around 10 million shared. Here immunoSEQ multiplex PCR was the method, and the copy in TCRdb shows in-frame clones only, minus some. That table supplies the V and J calls and clone size; D and trimming were determined from the DNA. The table has under 200,000 clones, 70% to 85% seen once. To note about this clone: What it binds is unknown. The same CDR3 is also encoded by other DNA sequences in this sample.

Study-level points and caveats: The study reported that TCR beta sequences accurately predicted HLA-A and HLA-B alleles in most subjects. Follow-up analysis seemed to connect common viral pathogens with several of the most significant clusters identified. Highly shared sequence variants in one cluster were likely a sequencing artifact.

Material for sequencing was PBMCs. This TCR came from a man aged 50 to 59 in good health and CMV-seropositive.

Written as DNA, the CDR3 is TGCAGCGTTGAAGTGGGAGGTGGCAATCAGCCCCAGCATTTT. It yields the protein CSVEVGGGNQPQHF. The rearrangement links TRBV29-1 to TRBJ1-5; D not certain. Germline lookup yields CDR1 SQVTM and CDR2 ANQGSEA. The CDR3 has 14 amino acids. The V and J ends lost 1 base and 2 bases respectively, with 9 bases between them.